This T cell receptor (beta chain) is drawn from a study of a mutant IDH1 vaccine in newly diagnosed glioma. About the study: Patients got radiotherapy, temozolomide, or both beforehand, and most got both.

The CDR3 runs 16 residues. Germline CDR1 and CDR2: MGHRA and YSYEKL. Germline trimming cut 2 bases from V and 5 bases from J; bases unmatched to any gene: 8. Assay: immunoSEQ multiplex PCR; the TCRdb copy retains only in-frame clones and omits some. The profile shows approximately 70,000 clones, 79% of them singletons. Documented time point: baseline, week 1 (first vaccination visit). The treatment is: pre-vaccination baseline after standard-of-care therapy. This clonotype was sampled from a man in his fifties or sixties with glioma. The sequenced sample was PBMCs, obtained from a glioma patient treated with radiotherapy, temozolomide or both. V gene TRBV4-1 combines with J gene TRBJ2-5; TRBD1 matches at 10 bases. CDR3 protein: CASSQLGTGDGETQYF. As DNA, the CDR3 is TGCGCCAGCAGCCAACTTGGGACAGGGGACGGGGAGACCCAGTACTTC.